The present T cell receptor (beta chain) was sequenced within a study of control samples from healthy donors and cancer patients. As to this clone: Other DNA sequences of this sample code for an identical CDR3.

Data came from immunoSEQ multiplex PCR; TCRdb stores just in-frame clones and leaves some out. The sample shows nearly 200,000 clones, about 90% of them seen only once. The TCR originated in a man aged 30 to 39 in good health. Sequenced input: blood.

The DNA for the CDR3 is TGTGCCAGCAGCTTAGGGGGGGACAGGAGGAATTCACCCCTCCACTTT. The encoded protein is CASSLGGDRRNSPLHF. The chain carries TRBV11-2 and TRBJ1-6; 8 bases fit TRBD1. CDR1 and CDR2 from the germline V gene are SGHAT and FQNNGV. The CDR3 runs to 16 residues. V dropped 1 base and J dropped 7; count of bases not matched to a gene: 6.